Below, 9 T cell receptor beta chains from the same sample are listed, as sequenced in a study of T cells in Graves' hyperthyroidism and ophthalmopathy. The CDR3 regions of TCR beta were amplified from RNA transcripts. First-round RT-PCR targeting the TCR CDR3 was performed with the HTBI primer set. From the multiplex PCR reads, TCRdb called clonotypes with MiXCR, one entry per CDR3 protein. The sample has 650,000 to 750,000 distinct CDR3 sequences, approximately 14% seen once; the top ten hold 9.5% to 13%. Material: blood. The source of these receptors is a woman aged 18 to 35 with Graves' hyperthyroidism.

This sequence joins TRBV4-3 and TRBJ2-3, with 14 positions matching TRBD2. J lost 4 bases, V lost 4 bases, and 7 bases had no gene match. CDR3 size: 17 residues. From germline, CDR1 is LGHNA and CDR2 YSLEER. CDR3 DNA sequence: TGCGCCAGCAGCCTGGGACTAGCGGGAGTCGGGGCAGATACGCAGTATTTT. This translates into CASSLGLAGVGADTQYF.

This clonotype has just a few counts. The chain links TRBV24-1 to TRBJ2-7; 10 bases align to TRBD1. The germline CDR1 and CDR2 sequences are KGHDR and SFDVKD. Losses at the gene ends were 4 bases for V and 1 base for J; bases not matched to a gene: 12. The CDR3 spans 18 residues. CDR3 DNA sequence: TGTGCCACCAGTGACCTCTATCTCGGGACAGGGGTGTCCTACGAGCAGTACTTC. It translates to CATSDLYLGTGVSYEQYF.

This clonotype was observed at least ten times. J is TRBJ1-6 and V is TRBV28, with D uncertain. The germline V gene encodes CDR1 MDHEN and CDR2 SYDVKM. This CDR3 comprises 15 residues. V was clipped by 1 base and J by 11 bases, with 15 bases between them. CDR3 loop: CASSLSVGARTPLHF. In DNA, the CDR3 is TGTGCCAGCAGTTTATCGGTGGGAGCTCGGACACCCCTCCACTTT.

On this clonotype itself: A read error may produce the germline difference seen at one junction end. This chain connects TRBV14 to TRBJ2-5; D is uncertain. This CDR3 has 17 residues. CDR1 is SGHDN and CDR2 is FVKESK in the germline V gene. CDR3 amino acids: CASSLFSVGVDQVTQYF. The CDR3 DNA reads as TGTGCCAGCAGCCTCTTTTCGGTGGGTGTGGATCAAGTGACCCAGTACTTC.

This clonotype was observed a handful of times. The chain has TRBV20-1 and TRBJ1-1, with D perhaps TRBD1 (6 bases). Germline-derived CDR1 and CDR2 are DFQATT and SNEGSKA (reference sequence). This CDR3 spans 15 amino acids. Trimming cost V 0 bases and J 1 base, with 12 bases left between them. The chain's CDR3 is CSARDFGGANTEAFF. CDR3 sequence (DNA): TGCAGTGCTAGAGACTTCGGGGGGGCGAACACTGAAGCTTTCTTT.

This chain uses TRBV18 with TRBJ2-5; TRBD2 matches 7 bases. Germline-derived CDR1 and CDR2 are KGHSH and LQKENI. With 4 bases clipped from V and 5 bases from J, the junction kept 10 bases outside the gene matches. CDR3 length: 15 amino acids. The CDR3 coding sequence is TGTGCCAGCTCACTAGGCGCGGGAGCGGGGGAGACCCAGTACTTC. It is translated as CASSLGAGAGETQYF.

In its sample, this clonotype was seen many times. The chain combines TRBV2 with TRBJ1-1, with D uncertain. From germline, CDR1 is SNHLY and CDR2 FYNNEI. The CDR3 loop spans 14 amino acids. The germline V and J ends were trimmed by 3 bases and 3 bases, with 11 bases remaining between them. The CDR3 region is CASSDIFLDTEAFF. CDR3 bases: TGTGCCAGCAGTGATATCTTCCTGGACACTGAAGCTTTCTTT.

The sample holds many counts of this clonotype. V usage is TRBV5-1 and J usage is TRBJ2-1; 10 bases line up with TRBD2. The junction had 3 bases not matched to a gene; V was cut back by 5 bases and J by 1 base. Germline loops: CDR1 SGHRS, CDR2 YFSETQ. This CDR3 is built from 15 residues. This chain's CDR3 is CASRGLAISYNEQFF. The CDR3 DNA follows: TGCGCCAGCAGGGGACTAGCGATTTCCTACAATGAGCAGTTCTTC.

V and J are TRBV3-1 and TRBJ2-1; 7 nucleotides align to TRBD2. CDR3 length: 16 residues. The V segment lost 6 bases and the J segment 1 base; nucleotides outside the gene matches: 9. CDR1 is LGHDT and CDR2 is YNNKEL in the germline V gene (reference sequence). The CDR3 DNA sequence: TGTGCCAGCAGTGCAATGACTAGCTGGTCCTACAATGAGCAGTTCTTC. It is translated as CASSAMTSWSYNEQFF.